These T cell receptor beta chains were read from a single sample in a study of blood T cell repertoires in COVID-19. Here immunoSEQ multiplex PCR was the method, and the copy in TCRdb shows in-frame clones only, minus some. There are around 120,000 clones in the sample; about 88% occur only once, and roughly 4.5% lies in the top ten. Sequenced input: peripheral blood. Receptor source: a man in his fifties or sixties with COVID-19, enrolled during active disease. Each CDR3 is given without its conserved first and last residue.

V gene	J gene	CDR3 protein
TRBV3-1/TRBV3-2	TRBJ1-3	ASSQDRQGLSGNTIY
TRBV25-1	TRBJ2-7	ASSRTGTYEQY
TRBV27	TRBJ1-2	ASSSSTGNYGYT
TRBV3-1/TRBV3-2	TRBJ2-7	ASSHPQRLAYEQY
TRBV3-1/TRBV3-2	TRBJ1-2	ASSQARGARGGYT
TRBV11-3	TRBJ2-1	ASSPRDRRNEQF
TRBV5-5	TRBJ1-5	ASSLNGGNQPQH
TRBV12-3/TRBV12-4	TRBJ2-7	ASRYDSYEQY
TRBV11-2	TRBJ1-2	ASSQMGTGSLLYGYT
TRBV10-2	TRBJ2-7	ASRQLANEQY
TRBV7-9	TRBJ2-5	ASRPKQGEEKETQY
TRBV19	TRBJ2-3	ASSPGQGGDTQY
TRBV20-1	TRBJ1-2	SASPNRGSYGYT
TRBV5-1	TRBJ2-5	ASSFSPGQQETQY
TRBV5-1	TRBJ2-2	ASSLGTGVNTGELF
TRBV11-3	TRBJ2-7	ASTPEGLDYEQY
TRBV15	TRBJ2-3	ATSRVPVAGDGDTQY
TRBV14	TRBJ2-2	ASSGTGYTGELF
TRBV2	TRBJ1-2	ASSEGRQVYGYT
TRBV9	TRBJ2-1	ASSPMTGSYNEQF
TRBV28	TRBJ2-7	ASTTDREWYEQY
TRBV5-1	TRBJ1-3	ASKEGAPGNTIY
TRBV5-1	TRBJ1-1	ASSLRGLNTEAF
TRBV10-3	TRBJ1-6	AVQGNNSPLH
TRBV19	TRBJ1-5	ASTLGTGKSQPQH
TRBV5-5	TRBJ1-5	ASSGGQGNNQPQH
TRBV7-4	TRBJ1-5	ASSDSDREEISSKPQH
TRBV4-1	TRBJ1-6	ASSQISGYGSPLH
TRBV5-1	TRBJ1-1	ASSRTGTANTEAF
TRBV9	TRBJ2-1	ASSVEGEYNEQF
TRBV5-1	TRBJ1-5	ASSPGQGGQPQH
TRBV29-1	TRBJ2-4	SVESGTVAKNIQY
TRBV21-1	TRBJ1-4	ASSRGDRDEKLF
TRBV11-3	TRBJ1-2	ASSPLLEGPNYGYT
TRBV7-9	TRBJ2-7	ASSSSIGAGGPYEQY
TRBV6-5	TRBJ1-5	ASKRGEGQPQH
TRBV4-1	TRBJ1-5	ASSRDGLNQPQH
TRBV18	TRBJ2-1	ASSPGPTGKPLTTLGSYNEQF
TRBV27	TRBJ2-3	ASARRGALAGGQVTDTQY
TRBV11-3	TRBJ2-3	ASSPGSGKRTDTQY
TRBV18	TRBJ2-1	ASSLRLASYNEQF
TRBV4-3	TRBJ2-7	ARLKTGNSSYEQY
TRBV12-5	TRBJ1-6	ASGFQNNSPLH
TRBV5-1	TRBJ2-7	ASSLGDSSYEQY
TRBV6-5	TRBJ2-2	ASSFRTGHTGELF
TRBV6-4	TRBJ2-7	ASSPADRVEQY
TRBV5-4	TRBJ2-5	ASSWGPATEETQY
TRBV5-1	TRBJ1-4	ASSSGGRGNEKLF
TRBV4-3	TRBJ2-2	ASSQESGGTGVGELF
TRBV5-6	TRBJ1-4	ASSLFQGLTTNEKLF
TRBV7-9	TRBJ2-3	ASSLETSTDTQY
TRBV7-9	TRBJ2-7	ASSSSGASYEQY
TRBV4-1	TRBJ2-5	ASSQVKTIGGTGGQETQY
TRBV3-1/TRBV3-2	TRBJ2-3	ASSPWLADTTTDTQY
TRBV27	TRBJ2-2	ASSFPGDTGELF